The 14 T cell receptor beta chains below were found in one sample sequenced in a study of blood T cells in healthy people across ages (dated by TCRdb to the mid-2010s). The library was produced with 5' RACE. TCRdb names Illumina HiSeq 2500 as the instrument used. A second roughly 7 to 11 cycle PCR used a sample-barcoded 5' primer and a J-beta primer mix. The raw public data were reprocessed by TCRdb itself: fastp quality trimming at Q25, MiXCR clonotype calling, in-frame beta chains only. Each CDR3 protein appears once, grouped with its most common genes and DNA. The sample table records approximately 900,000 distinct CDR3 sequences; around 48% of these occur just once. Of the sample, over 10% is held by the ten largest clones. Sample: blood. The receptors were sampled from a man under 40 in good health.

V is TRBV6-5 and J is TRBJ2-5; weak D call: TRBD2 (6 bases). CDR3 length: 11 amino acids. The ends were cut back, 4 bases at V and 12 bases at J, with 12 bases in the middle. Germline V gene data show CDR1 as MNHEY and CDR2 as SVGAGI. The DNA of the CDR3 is TGTGCCAGCAGTTCCCGCGGGGTGGAGTACTTC. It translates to CASSSRGVEYF.

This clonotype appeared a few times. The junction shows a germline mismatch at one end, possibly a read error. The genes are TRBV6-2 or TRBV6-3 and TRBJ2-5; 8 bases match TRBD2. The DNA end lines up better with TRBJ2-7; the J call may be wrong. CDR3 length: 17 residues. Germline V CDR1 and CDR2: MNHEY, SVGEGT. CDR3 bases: TGTGCCAGCAGTGATCGGGGGGGCGGTAAATTCTCCGACGAGCAGTACTTC. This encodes CASSDRGGGKFSDEQYF.

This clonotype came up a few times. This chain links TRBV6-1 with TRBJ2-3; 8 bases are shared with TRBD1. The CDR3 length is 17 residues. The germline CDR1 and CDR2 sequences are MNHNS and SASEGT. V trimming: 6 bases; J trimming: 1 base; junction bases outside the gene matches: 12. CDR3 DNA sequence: TGTGCCAGCAGAGGTCGGACAGGGTCAGCTGGCACAGATACGCAGTATTTT. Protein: CASRGRTGSAGTDTQYF.

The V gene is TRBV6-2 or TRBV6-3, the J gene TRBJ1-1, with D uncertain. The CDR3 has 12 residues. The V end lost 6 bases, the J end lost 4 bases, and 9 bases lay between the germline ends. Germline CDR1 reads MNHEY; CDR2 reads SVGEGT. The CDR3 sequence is CASSPDTTEAFF. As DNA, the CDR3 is TGTGCCAGCAGCCCTGACACCACTGAAGCTTTCTTT.

The CDR3 loop reads CASSPGTGQLGNQPQHF. As DNA, the CDR3 is TGTGCCAGCAGCCCCGGGACAGGGCAACTAGGCAATCAGCCCCAGCATTTT. The chain employs TRBV6-6 and TRBJ1-5; TRBD1 aligns across 9 bases. The V and J ends lost 6 bases and 2 bases, in that order; junction bases with no gene match: 11. This CDR3 contains 17 residues. The germline CDR1 and CDR2 sequences are MNHNY and SVGAGI (reference sequence).

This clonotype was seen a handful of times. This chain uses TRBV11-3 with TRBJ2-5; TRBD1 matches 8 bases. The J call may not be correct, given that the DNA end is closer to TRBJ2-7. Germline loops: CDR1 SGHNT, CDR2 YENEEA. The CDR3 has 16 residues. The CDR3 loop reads CASSGIYRGTTYEQYF. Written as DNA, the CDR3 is TGTGCCAGCAGCGGAATTTACAGGGGGACCACCTACGAGCAGTACTTC.

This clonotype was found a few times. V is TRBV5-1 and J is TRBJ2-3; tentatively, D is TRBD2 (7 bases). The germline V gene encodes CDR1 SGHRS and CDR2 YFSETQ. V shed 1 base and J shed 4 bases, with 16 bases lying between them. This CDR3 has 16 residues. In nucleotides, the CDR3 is TGCGCCAGCAGCTTGAGAGGGGGGGAACGGTCAGATACGCAGTATTTT. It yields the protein CASSLRGGERSDTQYF.

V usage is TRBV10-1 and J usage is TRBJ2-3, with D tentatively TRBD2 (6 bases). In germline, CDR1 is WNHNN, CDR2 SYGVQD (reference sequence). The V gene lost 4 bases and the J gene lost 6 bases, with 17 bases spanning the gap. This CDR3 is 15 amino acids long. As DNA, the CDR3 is TGCGCCAGCAGTGGCTTAGCGGACTCCTCCGATACGCAGTATTTT. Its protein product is CASSGLADSSDTQYF.

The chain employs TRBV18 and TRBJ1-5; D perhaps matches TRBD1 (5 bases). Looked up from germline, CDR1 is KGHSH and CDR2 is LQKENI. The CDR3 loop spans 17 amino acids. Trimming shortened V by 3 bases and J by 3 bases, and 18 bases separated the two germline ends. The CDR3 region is CASSPNNLAGNNQPQHF. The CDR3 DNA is TGTGCCAGCTCACCGAACAACTTGGCAGGGAACAATCAGCCCCAGCATTTT. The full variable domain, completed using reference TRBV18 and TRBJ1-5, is NAGVMQNPRHLVRRRGQEARLRCSPMKGHSHVYWYRQLPEEGLKFMVYLQKENIIDESGMPKERFSAEFPKEGPSILRIQQVVRGDSAAYFCASSPNNLAGNNQPQHFGDGTRLSIL.

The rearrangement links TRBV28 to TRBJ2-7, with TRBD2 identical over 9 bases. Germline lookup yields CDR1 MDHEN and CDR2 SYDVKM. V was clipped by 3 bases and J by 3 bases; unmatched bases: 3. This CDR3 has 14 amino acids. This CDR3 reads CASSLISGGYEQYF. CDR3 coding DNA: TGTGCCAGCAGTTTGATTAGCGGGGGCTACGAGCAGTACTTC.

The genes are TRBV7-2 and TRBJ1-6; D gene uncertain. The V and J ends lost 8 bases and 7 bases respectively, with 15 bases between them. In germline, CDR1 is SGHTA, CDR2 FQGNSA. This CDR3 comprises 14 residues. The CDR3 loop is CASSRQVDNSPLHF. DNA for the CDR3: TGTGCCAGCTCCCGCCAGGTTGACAATTCACCCCTCCACTTT.

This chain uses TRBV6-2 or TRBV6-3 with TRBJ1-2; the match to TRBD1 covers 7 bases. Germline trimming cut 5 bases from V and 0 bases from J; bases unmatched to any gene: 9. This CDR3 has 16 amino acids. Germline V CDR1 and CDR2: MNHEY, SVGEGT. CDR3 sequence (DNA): TGTGCCAGCAGTCCGGGACAGCGGATCACTAACTATGGCTACACCTTC. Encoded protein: CASSPGQRITNYGYTF.

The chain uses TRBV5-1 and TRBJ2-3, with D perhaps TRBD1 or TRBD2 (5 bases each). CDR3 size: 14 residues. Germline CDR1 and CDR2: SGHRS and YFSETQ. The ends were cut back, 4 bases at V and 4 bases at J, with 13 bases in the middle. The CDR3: CASSPGTASDTQYF. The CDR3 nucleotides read TGCGCCAGCAGCCCAGGGACGGCGTCAGATACGCAGTATTTT.

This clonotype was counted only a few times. CDR3 coding DNA: TGCAGCGTTGGGCAGGGGGGGAGTTCACCCCTCCACTTT. This translates into CSVGQGGSSPLHF. The V and J genes are TRBV29-1 and TRBJ1-6; 7 bases align to TRBD1. The CDR3 runs 13 residues. Germline lookup yields CDR1 SQVTM and CDR2 ANQGSEA. V dropped 4 bases and J dropped 9; count of bases not matched to a gene: 6.